This T cell receptor (beta chain) was recorded in a study of blood T cell repertoires in COVID-19. Study summary: Collection of acute and convalescent COVID-19 samples took place in the United States, Italy and Spain. PBMCs, B-cell-depleted T cells, or T cells were the source of the cDNA or gDNA that made up the material.

Original processing notes: Amplification of reference gene primers was used by the study to estimate nucleated cell counts. Profiled with immunoSEQ multiplex PCR; TCRdb holds only in-frame clones, not every one. V and J calls and clone size are copied from that table; D and trimming were computed from the DNA. The repertoire includes 300,000 or so clones, approximately 90% of them detected once, and approximately 5% sits in the top ten. After removal of 1 base from V and 4 bases from J, the junction contained 5 bases not matched to a gene. CDR3 length: 15 amino acids. Germline V gene data show CDR1 as SGHRS and CDR2 as YFSETQ. This clone has only one observation.

Sample: PBMCs or T cells enriched from blood (not recorded which). The V and J genes are TRBV5-1 and TRBJ1-2, with 9 bases matching TRBD1. The clonotype originates from a woman aged 30 to 39 who had recovered from COVID-19. CDR3 in DNA: TGCGCCAGCAGCTTGCAGGGACAGGGTGGCTATGGCTACACCTTC. Protein: CASSLQGQGGYGYTF. Filled out from reference TRBV5-1 and TRBJ1-2, the complete variable domain reads KAGVTQTPRYLIKTRGQQVTLSCSPISGHRSVSWYQQTPGQGLQFLFEYFSETQRNKGNFPGRFSGRQFSNSRSEMNVSTLELGDSALYLCASSLQGQGGYGYTFGSGTRLTVV.